Listed below are T cell receptor beta chains from one sample, sequenced in a study of shared clonotypes between healthy human individuals. Only in-frame clones appear in the TCRdb table, and some are missing; sequencing was by immunoSEQ multiplex PCR. The sample lists under 2.5 million clones; around 90% were seen once. Material for sequencing was naive CD4+ T cells from PBMCs. Every receptor here comes from a man between 18 and 29 years old in good health. Some clones in this sample may be carry-over from other donors' samples. Both conserved end residues are part of each CDR3. The D gene is left open where the match is weak. Clone sizes are given selectively: once, few, many, or a class where the clone is expanded.

J | size | V | D | DNA | CDR3
TRBJ1-3 | . | TRBV10-1 | . | TGCGCCAGCAGTGATCTAGGGGGGGGAACCTCTGGAAACACCATATATTTT | CASSDLGGGTSGNTIYF
TRBJ1-3 | . | TRBV7-3 | . | TGTGCCAGCAGCTTAACAGGCGCCGGAAACACCATATATTTT | CASSLTGAGNTIYF
TRBJ2-7 | few | TRBV5-1 | . | TGCGCCAGCAGTAGGAGGGGGGCTGACTACGAGCAGTACTTC | CASSRRGADYEQYF
TRBJ2-3 | . | TRBV27 | . | TGTGCCTGCCGGAGGGGGGTTTCTAGCACAGATACGCAGTATTTT | CACRRGVSSTDTQYF
TRBJ1-1 | few | TRBV28 | . | TGTGCCAGCAGTTTACCACACGTTACTGAAGCTTTCTTT | CASSLPHVTEAFF
TRBJ2-2 | . | TRBV11-2 | . | TGTGCCAGCAGCTTAGTGGCTGGGAACACCGGGGAGCTGTTTTTT | CASSLVAGNTGELFF
TRBJ2-2 | . | TRBV6-5 | . | TGTGCCAGCAGTCCTGACCCAGACACCGGGGAGCTGTTTTTT | CASSPDPDTGELFF
TRBJ2-7 | . | TRBV27 | . | TGTGCCAGCAGCTCCCCCCGCGGAAGCTCCTACGAGCAGTACTTC | CASSSPRGSSYEQYF
TRBJ2-5 | . | TRBV7-7 | . | TGTGCCAGCAGCTTAGCGCGAGGGGAGACCCAGTACTTC | CASSLARGETQYF
TRBJ2-3 | . | TRBV7-9 | . | TGTGCCAGCAGCTTAGGCCGAGGCGGCGTGCAAGATACGCAGTATTTT | CASSLGRGGVQDTQYF
TRBJ2-3 | . | TRBV7-2 | TRBD2 | TGTGCCAGCAGCCCGATAGGACTAGCGGGAACCTTCACAGATACGCAGTATTTT | CASSPIGLAGTFTDTQYF
TRBJ2-7 | . | TRBV11-2 | TRBD2 | TGTGCCAGCAGCTCCTACCTAGCGGGGGACGCGGGGCAGTACTTC | CASSSYLAGDAGQYF
TRBJ2-1 | . | TRBV2 | TRBD2 | TGTGCCAGCAGTGAAAGGGAGGGGATGGGGAAGCAGTTCTTC | CASSEREGMGKQFF
TRBJ1-2 | . | TRBV9 | TRBD1 | TGTGCCAGCAGCGCTAGCGGACAGGGCCTTAACTATGGCTACACCTTC | CASSASGQGLNYGYTF
TRBJ1-2 | . | TRBV2 | TRBD1 | TGTGCCAGCAGTGAAGGACAGGGCTATGGCTACACCTTC | CASSEGQGYGYTF
TRBJ2-1 | . | TRBV23-1 | . | TGCGCCAGCAGTCAAAGGATGCCGAGCTCCTACAATGAGCAGTTCTTC | CASSQRMPSSYNEQFF
TRBJ2-4 | . | TRBV28 | . | TGTGCCAGCAGTTCCCCTGGGGTAGCCAAAAACATTCAGTACTTC | CASSSPGVAKNIQYF
TRBJ2-2 | . | TRBV11-2 | . | TGTGCCAGCAGCTCCCGAGCAGCTATTAGCGAAAACACCGGGGAGCTGTTTTTT | CASSSRAAISENTGELFF
TRBJ2-7 | . | TRBV11-2 | TRBD2 | TGTGCCAGCAGCTCATATTGGACTAGCGGTTCCTGGAGCTACGAGCAGTACTTC | CASSSYWTSGSWSYEQYF
TRBJ2-7 | . | TRBV28 | . | TGTGCCAGCAGTTTACGGACAGTACTTTACGAGCAGTACTTC | CASSLRTVLYEQYF
TRBJ2-7 | . | TRBV11-2 | TRBD2 | TGTGCCAGCAGCTTAGATCTGGGACTAGCGGGAGACTCATCCTACGAGCAGTACTTC | CASSLDLGLAGDSSYEQYF